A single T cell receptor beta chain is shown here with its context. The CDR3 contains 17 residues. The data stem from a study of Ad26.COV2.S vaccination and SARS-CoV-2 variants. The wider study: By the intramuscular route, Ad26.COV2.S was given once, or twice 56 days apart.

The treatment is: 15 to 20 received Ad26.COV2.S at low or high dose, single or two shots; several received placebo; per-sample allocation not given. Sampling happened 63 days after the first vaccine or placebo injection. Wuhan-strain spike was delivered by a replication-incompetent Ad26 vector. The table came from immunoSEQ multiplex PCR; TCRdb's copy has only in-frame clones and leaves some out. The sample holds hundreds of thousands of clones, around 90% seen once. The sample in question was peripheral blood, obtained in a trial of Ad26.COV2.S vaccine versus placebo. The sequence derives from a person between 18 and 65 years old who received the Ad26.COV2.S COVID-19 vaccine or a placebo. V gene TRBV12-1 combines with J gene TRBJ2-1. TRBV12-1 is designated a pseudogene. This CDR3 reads CASSFRPDWQGYNEQFF. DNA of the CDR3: TGTGCCAGCAGCTTTCGCCCGGACTGGCAGGGATACAATGAGCAGTTCTTC.